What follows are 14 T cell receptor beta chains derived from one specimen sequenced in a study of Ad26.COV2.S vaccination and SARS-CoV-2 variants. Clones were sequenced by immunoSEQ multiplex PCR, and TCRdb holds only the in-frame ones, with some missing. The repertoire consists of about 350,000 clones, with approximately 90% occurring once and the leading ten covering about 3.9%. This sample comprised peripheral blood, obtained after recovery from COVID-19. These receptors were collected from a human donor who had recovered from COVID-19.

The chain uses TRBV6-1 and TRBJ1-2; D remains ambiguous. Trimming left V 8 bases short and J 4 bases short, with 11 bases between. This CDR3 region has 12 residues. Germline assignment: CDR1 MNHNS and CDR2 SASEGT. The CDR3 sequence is CASLDGLYGYTF. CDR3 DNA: TGTGCCAGCCTGGACGGACTCTATGGCTACACCTTC.

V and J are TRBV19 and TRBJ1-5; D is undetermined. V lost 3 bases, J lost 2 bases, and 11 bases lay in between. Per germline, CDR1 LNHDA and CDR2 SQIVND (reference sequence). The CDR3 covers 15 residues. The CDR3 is CASSIWRLGNQPQHF. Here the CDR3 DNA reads TGTGCCAGTAGTATTTGGAGGTTGGGCAATCAGCCCCAGCATTTT.

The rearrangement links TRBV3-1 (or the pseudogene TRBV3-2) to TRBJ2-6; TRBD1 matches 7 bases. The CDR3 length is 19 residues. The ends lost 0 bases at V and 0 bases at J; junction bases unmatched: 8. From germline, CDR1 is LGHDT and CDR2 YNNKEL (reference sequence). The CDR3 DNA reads TGTGCCAGCAGCCAAGATTTCCGGACAGGACACTCTGGGGCCAACGTCCTGACTTTC. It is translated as CASSQDFRTGHSGANVLTF.

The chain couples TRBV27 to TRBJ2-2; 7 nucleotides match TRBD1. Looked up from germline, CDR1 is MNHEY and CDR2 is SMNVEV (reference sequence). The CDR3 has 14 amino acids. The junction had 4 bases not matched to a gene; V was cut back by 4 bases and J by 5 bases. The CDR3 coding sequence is TGTGCCAGCAGTTGGGACAGAAAAACCGGGGAGCTGTTTTTT. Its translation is CASSWDRKTGELFF.

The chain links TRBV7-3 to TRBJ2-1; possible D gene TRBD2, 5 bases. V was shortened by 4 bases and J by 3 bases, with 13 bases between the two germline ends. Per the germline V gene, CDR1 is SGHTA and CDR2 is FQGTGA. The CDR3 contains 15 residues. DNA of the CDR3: TGTGCCAGCAGCTCGTTAGCGTCGGTCTACAATGAGCAGTTCTTC. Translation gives CASSSLASVYNEQFF.

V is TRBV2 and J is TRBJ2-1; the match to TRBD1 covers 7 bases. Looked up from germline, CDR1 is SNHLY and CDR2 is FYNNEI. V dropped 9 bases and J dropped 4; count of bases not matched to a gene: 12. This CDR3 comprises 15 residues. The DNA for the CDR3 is TGTGCCAGGGGGAAGCGAGGGGGCGGTTACAATGAGCAGTTCTTC. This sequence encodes CARGKRGGGYNEQFF.

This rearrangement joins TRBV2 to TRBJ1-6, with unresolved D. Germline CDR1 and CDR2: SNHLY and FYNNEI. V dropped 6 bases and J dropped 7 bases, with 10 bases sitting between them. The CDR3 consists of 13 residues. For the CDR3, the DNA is TGTGCCAGCAGGTCGGACGGGAATTCACCCCTCCACTTT. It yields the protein CASRSDGNSPLHF.

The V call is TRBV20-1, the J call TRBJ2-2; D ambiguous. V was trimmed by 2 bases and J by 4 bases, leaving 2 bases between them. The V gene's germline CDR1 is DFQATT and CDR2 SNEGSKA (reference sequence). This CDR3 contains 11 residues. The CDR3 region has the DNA TGCAGTGCTAGAACCACCGGGGAGCTGTTTTTT. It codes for CSARTTGELFF.

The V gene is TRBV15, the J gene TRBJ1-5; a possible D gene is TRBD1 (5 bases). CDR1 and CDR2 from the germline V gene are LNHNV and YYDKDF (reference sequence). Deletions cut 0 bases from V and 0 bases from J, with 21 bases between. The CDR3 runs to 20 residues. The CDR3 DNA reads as TGTGCCACCAGCAGAGATCCTATCATTCTCCGGGGGGATAGCAATCAGCCCCAGCATTTT. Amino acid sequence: CATSRDPIILRGDSNQPQHF.

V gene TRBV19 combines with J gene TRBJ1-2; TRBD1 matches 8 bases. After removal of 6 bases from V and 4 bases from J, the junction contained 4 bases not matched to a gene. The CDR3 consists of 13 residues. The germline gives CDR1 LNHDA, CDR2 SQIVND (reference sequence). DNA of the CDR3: TGTGCCAGTAGCAGGGGGCTTGGCTATGGCTACACCTTC. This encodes CASSRGLGYGYTF.

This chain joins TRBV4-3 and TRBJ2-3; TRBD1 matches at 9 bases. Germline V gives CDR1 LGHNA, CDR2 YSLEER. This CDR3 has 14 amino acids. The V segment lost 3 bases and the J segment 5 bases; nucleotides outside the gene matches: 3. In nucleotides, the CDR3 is TGCGCCAGCAGCCACCGACAGGGGGGAGATACGCAGTATTTT. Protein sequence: CASSHRQGGDTQYF.

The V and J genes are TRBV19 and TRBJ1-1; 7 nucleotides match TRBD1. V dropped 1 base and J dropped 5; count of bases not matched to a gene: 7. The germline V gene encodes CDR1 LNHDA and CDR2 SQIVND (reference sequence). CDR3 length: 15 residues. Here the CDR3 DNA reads TGTGCCAGTAGTATAGGCAGGGGGATAGAGACTGAAGCTTTCTTT. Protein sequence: CASSIGRGIETEAFF.

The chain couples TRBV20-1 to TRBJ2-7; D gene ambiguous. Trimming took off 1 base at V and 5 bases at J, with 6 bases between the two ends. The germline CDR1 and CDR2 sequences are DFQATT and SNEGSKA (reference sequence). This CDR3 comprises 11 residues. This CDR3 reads CSARAVHEQYF. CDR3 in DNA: TGCAGTGCTAGAGCGGTGCACGAGCAGTACTTC.

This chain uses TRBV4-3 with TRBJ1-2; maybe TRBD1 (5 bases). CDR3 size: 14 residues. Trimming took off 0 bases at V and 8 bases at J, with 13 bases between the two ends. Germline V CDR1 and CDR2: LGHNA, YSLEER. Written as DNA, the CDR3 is TGCGCCAGCAGCCAAGAGCTAAGGGGAGGAGGCTACACCTTC. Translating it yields CASSQELRGGGYTF.